This T cell receptor (beta chain) emerged from a study of blood T cell repertoires in COVID-19 (dated by TCRdb to about 2020). The study in broad terms: Samples covering the acute and convalescent phases of COVID-19 were provided by collaborators in the United States, Italy and Spain. The prospective study material was composed of cDNA or gDNA derived from T cells, B-cell-depleted T cells, or PBMCs. Subjects who had been exposed to COVID-19, were actively infected with it, or had recovered from it provided the deeply sampled blood TCRbeta repertoires that made up the dataset. A freely available public database, intended as a resource for researchers studying the immune response to SARS-CoV-2, is where the repertoires were released. The samples were drawn from two sources: the first 160 participants of the ongoing ImmuneRACE study, and some 1,300 subjects contributed by 6 global collaborators. Nearly every sample came with metadata listing a de-identified subject ID, COVID-19 status, age in years and sex. Where HLA class I and class II types were available, the types were taken from metadata supplied by the sample provider, not from assay-based typing. Paper-wide results and their limitations: The amount of clinical and demographic metadata varied by source and participant and was provided uncurated.

Each collaborating institution followed its own protocols to collect whole blood in K2EDTA tubes. For TCRbeta analysis, collaborator samples were shipped as frozen whole blood, as isolated PBMCs, or as DNA extracted from either sample type. From a lookup of the germline V gene, CDR1 and CDR2 are SNHLY and FYNNEI. Compared with germline, V lacks 3 bases and J lacks 5 bases; bases without a gene match: 4. The CDR3 spans 14 residues, from the cysteine through the phenylalanine. Here the CDR3 DNA is all that survives: 42 bases in frame from base 1. TCRbeta CDR3 regions were amplified from genomic DNA using the immunoSEQ Assay, a bias-controlled multiplex PCR. Turning to the authors' computational methods: The number of nucleated cells in each sample was estimated from the amplification of reference gene primers within the assay. To quantify the absolute abundance of each unique TCRbeta CDR3 rearrangement, sequence reads were collapsed and filtered. For each sample, productive Simpson clonality was calculated as the square root of Simpson's diversity index across productive rearrangements. Held by TCRdb, this immuneACCESS table contains in-frame sequences only and omits some clones. Under half of the omission traces to an unresolved V gene where checked; the cause of the rest is unknown. The V and J calls and the clone size are those of that table, but D and trimming were determined from the DNA. In all, the sample holds 90,000 to 120,000 clones, and approximately 80% of those were seen once. The ten largest clonotypes hold roughly 4% of the sample.

Worth noting for this clone: Its target antigen remains unknown. No base quality values were provided; no much bigger clone lies one nucleotide off.

This clonotype originated in a woman in her 70s with acute or convalescent COVID-19. The receptor chain draws on TRBV2 and TRBJ1-1; TRBD1 lines up with 9 middle nucleotides. What was sequenced was peripheral blood. This receptor carries the CDR3 CASSEDRGFTEAFF. Read as DNA, the sequence is TGTGCCAGCAGTGAGGACAGGGGTTTTACTGAAGCTTTCTTT.